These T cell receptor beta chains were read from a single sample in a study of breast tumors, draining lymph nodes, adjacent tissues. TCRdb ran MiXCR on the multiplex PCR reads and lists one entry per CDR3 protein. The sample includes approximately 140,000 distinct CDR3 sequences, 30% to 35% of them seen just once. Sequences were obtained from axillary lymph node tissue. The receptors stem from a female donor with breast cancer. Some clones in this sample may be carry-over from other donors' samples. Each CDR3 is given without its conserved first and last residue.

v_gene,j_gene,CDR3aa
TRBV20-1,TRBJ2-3,SAVTRADTQY
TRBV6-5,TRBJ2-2,ASSHSWTPDAGELF
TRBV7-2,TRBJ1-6,ASSSRPGINSPLH
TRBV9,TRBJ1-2,ASRGNYGYT
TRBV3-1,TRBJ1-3,ASSRGSGNTIY
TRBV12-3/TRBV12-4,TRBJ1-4,ASSQQGAREKLF
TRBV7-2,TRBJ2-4,ASSPREGARAMSKNIQY
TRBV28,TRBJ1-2,ASSPQSRTAGYT
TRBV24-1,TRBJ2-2,ATSDAQIGTGELF
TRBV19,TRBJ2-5,ASSNSGTVGETQY
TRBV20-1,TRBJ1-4,SAMTEVNEKLF
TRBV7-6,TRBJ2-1,ASSRTIENEQF
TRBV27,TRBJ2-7,ASSPTVDSYEQY
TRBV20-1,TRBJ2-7,SARWSGGAEEQY
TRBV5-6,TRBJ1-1,ASSLVHRNTEAF
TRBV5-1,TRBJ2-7,ASSLVQGHEQY
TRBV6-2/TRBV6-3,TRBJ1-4,ASRRQGIPEKLF
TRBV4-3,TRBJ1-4,ASSQETGGLEKLF
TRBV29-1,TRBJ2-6,SVGDGAPGANVLT
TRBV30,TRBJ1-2,AWSFQTGLYGYT
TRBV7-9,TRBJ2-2,ASRDRATTGELF
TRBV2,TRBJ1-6,ASSEDGLNNSPLH
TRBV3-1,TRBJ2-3,ASSQDLADTQY
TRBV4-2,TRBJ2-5,ASSPQPAETQY
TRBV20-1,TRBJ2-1,SATGTSGGRSSYNEQF
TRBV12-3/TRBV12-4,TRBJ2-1,ASTPPSLNNEQF
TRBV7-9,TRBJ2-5,ASSPFNTGEYQETQY
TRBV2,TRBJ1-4,ASRSGQGAGNEKLF
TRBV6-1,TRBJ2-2,ASRNRVAGELF
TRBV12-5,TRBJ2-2,ASGFLGTGGSSGGLF
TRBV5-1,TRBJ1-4,ASSLDSAGTDDEKLF
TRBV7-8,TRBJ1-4,ASSSLRQGGEKLF
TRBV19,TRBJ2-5,ASSISRFVVETQY
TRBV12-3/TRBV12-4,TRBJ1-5,ASNKGGNSNQPQH
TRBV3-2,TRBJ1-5,ASSQVPDYSNQPQH
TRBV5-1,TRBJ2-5,ASSLMSQETQY
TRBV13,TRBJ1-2,ASSYLQGTVGYT
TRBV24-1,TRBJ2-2,ATRRDRYTGELS
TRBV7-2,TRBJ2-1,ASSLDGGEQF
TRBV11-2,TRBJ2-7,ASSRISLKQTGQVSYEQY
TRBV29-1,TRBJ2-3,SVAGTDTQY
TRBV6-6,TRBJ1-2,ASRPRGESYGYT
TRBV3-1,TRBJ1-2,ASSPVTENYGYT
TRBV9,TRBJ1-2,ASSVVGGYGYT
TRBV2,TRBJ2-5,ASSEGGQGETQY
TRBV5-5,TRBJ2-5,ASSPGWATQY